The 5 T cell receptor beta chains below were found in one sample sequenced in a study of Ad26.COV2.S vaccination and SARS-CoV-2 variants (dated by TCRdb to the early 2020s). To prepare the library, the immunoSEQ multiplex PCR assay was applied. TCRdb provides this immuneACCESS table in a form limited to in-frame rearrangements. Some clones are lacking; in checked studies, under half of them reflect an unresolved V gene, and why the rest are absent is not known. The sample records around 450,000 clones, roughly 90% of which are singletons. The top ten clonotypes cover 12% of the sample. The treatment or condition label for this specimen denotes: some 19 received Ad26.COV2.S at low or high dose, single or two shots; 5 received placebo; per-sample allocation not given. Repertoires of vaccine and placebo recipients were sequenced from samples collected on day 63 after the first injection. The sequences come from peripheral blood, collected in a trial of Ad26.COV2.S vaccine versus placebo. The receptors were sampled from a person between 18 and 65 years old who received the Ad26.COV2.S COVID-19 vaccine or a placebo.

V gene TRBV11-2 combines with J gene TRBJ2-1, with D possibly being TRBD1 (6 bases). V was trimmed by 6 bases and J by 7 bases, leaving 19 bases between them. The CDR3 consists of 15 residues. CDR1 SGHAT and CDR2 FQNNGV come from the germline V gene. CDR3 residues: CASRDPTDSTNEQFF. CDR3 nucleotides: TGTGCCAGCAGAGACCCCACGGACAGTACTAATGAGCAGTTCTTC.

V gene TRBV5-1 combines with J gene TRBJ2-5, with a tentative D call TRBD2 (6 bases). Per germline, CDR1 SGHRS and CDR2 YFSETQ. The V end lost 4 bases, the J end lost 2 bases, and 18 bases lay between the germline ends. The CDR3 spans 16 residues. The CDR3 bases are TGCGCCAGCAGCCTTGGGGGACTGGGGGGACAAGAGACCCAGTACTTC. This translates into CASSLGGLGGQETQYF.

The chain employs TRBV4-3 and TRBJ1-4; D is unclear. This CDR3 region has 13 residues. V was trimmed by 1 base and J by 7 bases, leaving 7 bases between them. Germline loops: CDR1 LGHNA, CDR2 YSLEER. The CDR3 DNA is TGCGCCAGCAGCCAAGTAATTGGTGAAAAACTGTTTTTT. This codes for CASSQVIGEKLFF.

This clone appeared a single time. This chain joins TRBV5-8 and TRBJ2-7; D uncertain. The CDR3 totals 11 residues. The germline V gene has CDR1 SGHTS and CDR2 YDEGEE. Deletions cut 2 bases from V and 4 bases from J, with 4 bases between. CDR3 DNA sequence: TGTGCCAGCAGCTTTTCGTACGAGCAGTACTTC. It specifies CASSFSYEQYF. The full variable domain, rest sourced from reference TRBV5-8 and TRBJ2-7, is EAGVTQSPTHLIKTRGQQATLRCSPISGHTSVYWYQQALGLGLQFLLWYDEGEERNRGNFPPRFSGRQFPNYSSELNVNALELEDSALYLCASSFSYEQYFGPGTRLTVT.

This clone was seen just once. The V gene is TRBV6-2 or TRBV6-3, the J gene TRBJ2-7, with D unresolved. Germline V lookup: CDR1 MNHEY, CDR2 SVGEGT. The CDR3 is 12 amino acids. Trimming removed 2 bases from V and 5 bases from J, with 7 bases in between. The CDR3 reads CASSYGQNEQYF. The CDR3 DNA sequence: TGTGCCAGCAGTTACGGCCAGAACGAGCAGTACTTC.